Listed here are 21 T cell receptor beta chains from one sample, sequenced in a study of OX40 agonist ivuxolimab in advanced cancers. Only in-frame clones appear in the TCRdb table, and some are missing; sequencing was by immunoSEQ multiplex PCR. Of about 48,000 clones in the sample, 80% to 90% were seen once. The material sequenced was CD4+ or CD8+ T cells sorted from blood, taken in a trial of the OX40 agonist ivuxolimab. The receptor source for this set is an adult with an advanced solid tumor such as melanoma, head and neck, liver or kidney cancer.

The chain combines TRBV19 with TRBJ1-5; D call uncertain. V was cut by 7 bases and J by 0 bases, with 16 bases left in between. This CDR3 comprises 16 residues. The germline V gene encodes CDR1 LNHDA and CDR2 SQIVND (reference sequence). In DNA form, the CDR3 reads TGTGCCAGTATTGATTTAGAAACAAATAGCAATCAGCCCCAGCATTTT. The encoded protein is CASIDLETNSNQPQHF.

This clone has only a few counts. The gene calls are TRBV5-4 and TRBJ2-5; weak D call: TRBD2 (6 bases). This CDR3 is built from 15 residues. V shed 3 bases and J shed 3 bases, with 15 bases lying between them. Germline values: CDR1 SGHNT, CDR2 YYREEE (reference sequence). Here the CDR3 reads CASSSLTWGEETQYF. The CDR3 DNA sequence: TGTGCCAGCAGCTCCCTGACCTGGGGGGAAGAGACCCAGTACTTC.

The chain has TRBV5-5 and TRBJ1-4, with D maybe TRBD1 (6 bases). Between the trimmed V and J ends, which lost 6 bases and 7 bases, there was a span of 16 bases. CDR3 length equals 14 residues. CDR1 SGHKS and CDR2 YYEKEE come from the germline V gene (reference sequence). The CDR3 loop is CASILGQSGEKLFF. Written as DNA, the CDR3 is TGTGCCAGCATCCTCGGACAGTCGGGTGAAAAACTGTTTTTT.

V gene TRBV5-1 combines with J gene TRBJ1-2; D remains unclear. The CDR3 consists of 11 residues. The V end was cut by 7 bases, the J end by 5 bases, with 9 bases between. Germline assignment: CDR1 SGHRS and CDR2 YFSETQ. The CDR3 loop is CASHGGYGYTF. For the CDR3, the DNA is TGCGCCAGCCACGGTGGGTATGGCTACACCTTC.

J is TRBJ2-7 and V is TRBV19, with D hard to call. V lost 0 bases and J lost 5, with 8 bases in between. This CDR3 has 13 residues. CDR1 LNHDA and CDR2 SQIVND come from the germline V gene (reference sequence). CDR3 nucleotides: TGTGCCAGTAGTATAGACAACTTCGACGAGCAGTACTTC. It yields the protein CASSIDNFDEQYF.

The gene calls are TRBV29-1 and TRBJ2-7; D gene ambiguous. From germline, CDR1 is SQVTM and CDR2 ANQGSEA. This CDR3 has 12 residues. V shed 0 bases and J shed 2 bases, with 5 bases lying between them. The chain's CDR3 is CSVEDGPYEQYF. The CDR3 DNA reads as TGCAGCGTTGAAGATGGGCCCTACGAGCAGTACTTC.

The gene calls are TRBV7-9 and TRBJ1-2, with D tentatively TRBD1 (6 bases). Deletions cut 6 bases from V and 6 bases from J, with 20 bases between. Germline V gene data show CDR1 as SEHNR and CDR2 as FQNEAQ (reference sequence). The CDR3 extends over 15 amino acids. Written as DNA, the CDR3 is TGTGCCAGCAGTCCCCCCCCAGGGGATTATGATGGCTACACCTTC. Translation gives CASSPPPGDYDGYTF.

V gene TRBV14 combines with J gene TRBJ2-7; D ambiguous. Deletions cut 3 bases from V and 7 bases from J, with 7 bases between. Germline V gene data show CDR1 as SGHDN and CDR2 as FVKESK. The CDR3 covers 11 residues. The CDR3 loop reads CASSHGLEQYF. The CDR3 DNA sequence: TGTGCCAGCAGCCATGGGTTGGAGCAGTACTTC.

The CDR3 sequence: CASSPGSYSYEQYF. Here the CDR3 DNA reads TGTGCCAGCTCACCGGGTTCTTACTCCTACGAGCAGTACTTC. The chain has TRBV18 and TRBJ2-7; D is uncertain. The CDR3 has 14 residues. In germline, CDR1 is KGHSH, CDR2 LQKENI. V was clipped by 3 bases and J by 0 bases, with 9 bases between them.

This rearrangement joins TRBV4-3 to TRBJ2-3; maybe TRBD1 (5 bases). The V gene's germline CDR1 is LGHNA and CDR2 YSLEER. V lost 3 bases to trimming and J lost 4 bases, with 8 bases between them. The CDR3 consists of 13 residues. The CDR3 bases are TGCGCCAGCAGCCAGGAACAGGCAGATACGCAGTATTTT. It translates to CASSQEQADTQYF.

The chain uses TRBV11-2 and TRBJ2-3, with 7 bases aligning to TRBD1. Germline V gene lookup returns CDR1 SGHAT and CDR2 FQNNGV. This CDR3 has 14 residues. V gave up 1 base and J gave up 5 bases; unmatched junction bases: 3. CDR3 coding DNA: TGTGCCAGCAGCTTAGGCCAGGGGGTAGATACGCAGTATTTT. This gives the protein CASSLGQGVDTQYF.

The rearrangement uses TRBV4-1 and TRBJ1-6, with unresolved D. The CDR3 is 16 residues long. CDR1 MGHRA and CDR2 YSYEKL come from the germline V gene. The V gene lost 0 bases and the J gene lost 4 bases, with 10 bases spanning the gap. CDR3: CASSQEPVSYNSPLHF. CDR3 nucleotides: TGCGCCAGCAGCCAAGAGCCAGTATCTTATAATTCACCCCTCCACTTT.

The CDR3 bases are TGCAGCGTTCATTCGGACAGAACTGAAGCTTTCTTT. This translates into CSVHSDRTEAFF. The genes are TRBV29-1 and TRBJ1-1, with D possibly being TRBD1 (6 bases). Germline CDR1 SQVTM, CDR2 ANQGSEA. The CDR3 is 12 residues long. V was pared by 5 bases and J by 5 bases, with 12 bases between.

This clone has more than one count but fewer than ten. In the same sample, other DNA sequences code for this CDR3. CDR3 DNA: TGTGCCAGTAGCCCGGGCGGGGACTACAATGAGCAGTTCTTC. This gives the protein CASSPGGDYNEQFF. This chain joins TRBV19 and TRBJ2-1; D might be TRBD2 (6 bases). This CDR3 comprises 14 residues. CDR1 and CDR2 (germline): LNHDA, SQIVND (reference sequence). The V end was cut by 6 bases, the J end by 3 bases, with 12 bases between. Using reference TRBV19 and TRBJ2-1 for the parts outside the CDR3, the full variable domain is DGGITQSPKYLFRKEGQNVTLSCEQNLNHDAMYWYRQDPGQGLRLIYYSQIVNDFQKGDIAEGYSVSREKKESFPLTVTSAQKNPTAFYLCASSPGGDYNEQFFGPGTRLTVL.

This chain connects TRBV9 to TRBJ2-7; 7 nucleotides agree with TRBD2. Germline loops: CDR1 SGDLS, CDR2 YYNGEE. V was pared by 4 bases and J by 2 bases, with 6 bases of the junction left unmatched. The CDR3 loop spans 14 amino acids. CDR3 coding DNA: TGTGCCAGCAGCATCAGTGGGGGGGCCTACGAGCAGTACTTC. This gives the protein CASSISGGAYEQYF.

This chain links TRBV18 with TRBJ2-5, with D possibly matching TRBD2 (6 bases). The V end was cut by 3 bases, the J end by 4 bases, with 12 bases between. The CDR3 loop spans 14 amino acids. Germline V gives CDR1 KGHSH, CDR2 LQKENI. CDR3 bases: TGTGCCAGCTCACCGGGGGTCGGGGGAGAGACCCAGTACTTC. Translated: CASSPGVGGETQYF.

The chain combines TRBV4-1 with TRBJ2-1; 9 positions agree with TRBD2. Trimming removed 4 bases from V and 3 bases from J; junction bases left unmatched: 10. Germline V lookup: CDR1 MGHRA, CDR2 YSYEKL. The CDR3 runs to 17 residues. CDR3 sequence (DNA): TGCGCCAGCAGCCCCAGTAGGGGGACTAGCCTCTACAATGAGCAGTTCTTC. Its protein is CASSPSRGTSLYNEQFF.

This chain connects TRBV7-2 to TRBJ2-5; the match to TRBD1 covers 9 bases. Germline loops: CDR1 SGHTA, CDR2 FQGNSA. This CDR3 is built from 15 residues. Trimming removed 5 bases from V and 5 bases from J; junction bases left unmatched: 9. CDR3 loop: CASSPWTGTGETQYF. The CDR3 DNA reads TGTGCCAGCAGCCCGTGGACAGGGACAGGGGAGACCCAGTACTTC.

The chain links TRBV30 to TRBJ1-5; D possibly corresponds to TRBD1 (5 bases). V dropped 3 bases and J dropped 5 bases, with 14 bases sitting between them. Germline V gene data show CDR1 as GTSNPN and CDR2 as SVGIG (reference sequence). CDR3 length: 14 residues. This CDR3 reads CAWSGGRGDQPQHF. The CDR3 DNA sequence: TGTGCCTGGAGCGGTGGGAGAGGGGATCAGCCCCAGCATTTT.

This clone was seen a few times. The chain combines TRBV4-1 with TRBJ1-2, with D perhaps TRBD1 (6 bases). The length of the CDR3 is 14 residues. V lost 1 base, J lost 3 bases, and 9 bases lay in between. Per the germline V gene, CDR1 is MGHRA and CDR2 is YSYEKL. The CDR3 DNA sequence: TGCGCCAGCAGCCAAGGACAGGACTACTATGGCTACACCTTC. Translated, it gives CASSQGQDYYGYTF.

The rearrangement joins TRBV10-3 to TRBJ2-5; possibly TRBD2 for D (5 bases). The V gene lost 3 bases and the J gene lost 1 base, with 9 bases spanning the gap. This CDR3 is 14 amino acids long. Germline V gene data show CDR1 as ENHRY and CDR2 as SYGVKD. The CDR3 DNA sequence: TGTGCCATCAGTGACCTAGAGGGCCAAGAGACCCAGTACTTC. Translation: CAISDLEGQETQYF.